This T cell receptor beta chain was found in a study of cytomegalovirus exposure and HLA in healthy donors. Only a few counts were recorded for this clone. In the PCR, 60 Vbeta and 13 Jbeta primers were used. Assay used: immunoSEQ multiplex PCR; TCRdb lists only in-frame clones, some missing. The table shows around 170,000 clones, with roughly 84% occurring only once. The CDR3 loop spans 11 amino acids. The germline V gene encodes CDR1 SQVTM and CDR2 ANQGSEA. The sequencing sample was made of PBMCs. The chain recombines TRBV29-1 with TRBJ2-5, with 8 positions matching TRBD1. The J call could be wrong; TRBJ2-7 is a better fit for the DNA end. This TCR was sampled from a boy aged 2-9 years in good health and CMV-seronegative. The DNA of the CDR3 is TGCAGCGTTACCAGGGGGCGCGAGCAGTACTTC. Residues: CSVTRGREQYF.